What follows describes a single TCR beta chain. Its recognized antigen is unknown. Nothing much larger sits one base from this clone, and base qualities are not available. Trimming costs V 0 bases and J 6 bases, and their ends lie 6 bases apart. CDR1 and CDR2 are read off the germline V gene as SGHDN and FVKESK. The CDR3 spans 14 residues, from the cysteine through the phenylalanine. Only the CDR3 region is kept as DNA, spanning 42 bases read in frame from base 1. This record comes from a study of Ad26.COV2.S vaccination and SARS-CoV-2 variants (dated by TCRdb to the early 2020s). Regarding the research as a whole: Donors in the vaccine arm were drawn from COV1001, a multicentre, randomized, double-blind, placebo-controlled phase I-IIa trial testing Ad26.COV2.S in healthy adults. Ad26.COV2.S was administered intramuscularly at 5 x 10^10 or 1 x 10^11 viral particles, either as a single shot or as two shots given 56 days apart. TCRbeta repertoire sequencing was used to assess the specificity and breadth of SARS-CoV-2-reactive T cell receptors after Ad26.COV2.S vaccination. The TCR-sequenced set comprised around 30 samples: some 20 Ad26.COV2.S vaccine recipients, 5 placebo recipients and 8 SARS-CoV-2 convalescent individuals. Participants in the trial were split at random into five groups of five each, receiving low-dose or high-dose Ad26.COV2.S once or twice, or else placebo on both occasions. Throughout the experiments and outcome assessment, investigators stayed blinded to trial group allocation.

TCRbeta CDR3 regions were sequenced with the immunoSEQ Assay. After extraction, genomic DNA underwent amplification by bias-controlled multiplex PCR, followed by high-throughput sequencing. Turning to the authors' computational methods: To quantify the absolute abundance of every unique TCRbeta CDR3 region, sequences were collapsed and filtered. T cell fraction was estimated by normalization of TCRbeta template counts to usable DNA, with usable DNA being measured through amplification of reference genes present in all nucleated cells. Repertoire TCRs were annotated as SARS-CoV-2-specific when V gene, CDR3 amino acid sequence and J gene were exactly matched to a known reactive TCR set. The reference SARS-CoV-2 TCR set was obtained from MIRA and was filtered for enrichment in COVID-19-positive ImmuneCODE repertoires, whereby public or cross-reactive TCRs were removed. Using the MIRA antigens, annotated TCRs were further analysed by specific ORF or by position within an ORF. Breadth was defined as the number of annotated unique rearrangements divided by the total number of unique productive rearrangements, and depth was defined as the summed frequency of the annotated unique rearrangements. Two-sided Wilcoxon rank-sum tests were used to compare TCR breadth between groups. TCRdb stores this immuneACCESS table with in-frame sequences only. Part of the clones is absent; in the studies checked, under half of the shortfall reflects unresolved V genes, and no reason is known for the rest. V and J calls and clone size are as listed in that table; D and trimming were resolved from the DNA. This sample has around 370,000 clones in its table, and 80% to 90% of those were observed once. The ten largest make up 3.3% of the sample.

Read against the paper, the sample's treatment or condition label means: some 19 received Ad26.COV2.S at low or high dose, single or two shots; roughly 5 received placebo; per-sample allocation not given. Repertoires of vaccine and placebo recipients were sequenced from samples collected on day 63 after the first injection. Between 29 July and 7 August 2020, Cohort 1b enrolled some 25 adults aged 18-55 years at one site in Boston, USA. Ad26.COV2.S was a replication-incompetent adenovirus type 26 vector expressing a prefusion-stabilized SARS-CoV-2 spike protein from the original Wuhan strain. Broad study findings and their caveats: Comparable non-spike TCR breadth was observed between vaccine and placebo recipients, consistent with only spike being contained in the vaccine. The study was not powered for comparison of responses between vaccine doses or regimens. Substantial breadth of spike-specific CD8+ and CD4+ T cell responses was reported after vaccination. Higher spike-specific TCR breadth was observed in Ad26.COV2.S recipients than in placebo recipients (P = 0.0014). According to the authors, total T cell responses may have been underestimated by the TCR breadth and depth analyses.

The rearranged segments are TRBV14 and TRBJ1-6; the D gene assignment is ambiguous. The sample was peripheral blood, taken in a trial of Ad26.COV2.S vaccine versus placebo. This receptor was obtained from a person aged 18-60 years who received the Ad26.COV2.S COVID-19 vaccine or a placebo. The CDR3 protein: CASSQERRNSPLHF. The sequence in DNA is TGTGCCAGCAGCCAAGAACGGCGTAATTCACCCCTCCACTTT.